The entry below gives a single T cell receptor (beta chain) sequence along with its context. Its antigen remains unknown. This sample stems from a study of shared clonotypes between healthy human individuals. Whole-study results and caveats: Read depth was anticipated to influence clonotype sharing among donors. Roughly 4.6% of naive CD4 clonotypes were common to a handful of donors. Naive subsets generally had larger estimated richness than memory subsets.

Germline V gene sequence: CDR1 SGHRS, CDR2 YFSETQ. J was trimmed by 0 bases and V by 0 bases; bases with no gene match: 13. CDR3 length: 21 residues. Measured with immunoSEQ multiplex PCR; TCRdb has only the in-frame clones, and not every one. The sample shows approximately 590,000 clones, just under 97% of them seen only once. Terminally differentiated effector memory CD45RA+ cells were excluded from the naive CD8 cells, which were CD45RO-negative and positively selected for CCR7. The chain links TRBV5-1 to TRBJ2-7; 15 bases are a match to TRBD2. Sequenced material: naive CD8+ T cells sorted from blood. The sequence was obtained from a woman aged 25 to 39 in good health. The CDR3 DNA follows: TGCGCCAGCAGCTTGGCCTGGTGGAGTGGGACTAGCGGGAGGCCCTCCTACGAGCAGTACTTC. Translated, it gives CASSLAWWSGTSGRPSYEQYF.